The clone carrying this TCR beta chain was seen only a few times. Its antigen is unknown. These data come from a study of cytomegalovirus exposure and HLA in healthy donors. In the study overall: Sequencing of some 200 million T cells in an earlier analysis found 95 million to 120 million unique TCR beta sequences. Genotyping of roughly 400 donors showed that around 86% belonged to the Caucasian-associated ancestry cluster. Study-level findings and limits: The CMV antigen specificity of a few CMV-associated chains was confirmed through in vitro analysis.

These donors, healthy bone marrow donors, were studied. The V gene lost 0 bases and the J gene lost 9 bases, with 15 bases spanning the gap. The CDR3 has 13 residues. From germline, CDR1 is GTSNPN and CDR2 SVGIG (reference sequence). PCR was performed using 60 Vbeta and 13 Jbeta primers. Using immunoSEQ multiplex PCR, the repertoire was profiled, and TCRdb retains in-frame clones only, with some absent. The data contain about 140,000 clones, around 90% of them singletons. Sequencing was done on a sample of PBMCs. This chain connects TRBV30 to TRBJ2-7, with TRBD1 as a possible D gene (6 bases). The receptor was derived from a woman in her thirties or forties in good health and CMV-seronegative. In DNA, the CDR3 is TGTGCCTGGAGTGTGGCAGGGGTAATAGCGCAGTACTTC. It encodes CAWSVAGVIAQYF.